The 9 T cell receptor beta chains in this list originate from one sample, sequenced in a study of identical twins. Each CDR3 protein gets one entry after TCRdb re-called the 5' RACE reads with MiXCR. The sample shows 250,000 or so distinct CDR3 sequences, around 8.3% of them seen only once. Another study also made use of these data, one on yellow fever vaccine responses in identical twins.

The source material was CD8+ T cells sorted from blood. These TCRs come from a woman under 30 in good health.

The chain employs TRBV3-1 and TRBJ2-7, with 11 bases fitting TRBD2. Germline trimming cut 2 bases from V and 3 bases from J; bases unmatched to any gene: 9. Germline V lookup: CDR1 LGHDT, CDR2 YNNKEL (reference sequence). This CDR3 has 17 residues. The CDR3 DNA reads TGTGCCAGCAGCCAACTAGCGGGGGGCCACCTATTCTACGAGCAGTACTTC. Its protein is CASSQLAGGHLFYEQYF.

This clonotype was recorded a few times. The chain uses TRBV9 and TRBJ2-3; no firm D call. The length of the CDR3 is 12 residues. The V gene lost 4 bases and the J gene lost 4 bases, with 7 bases spanning the gap. Germline V gene data show CDR1 as SGDLS and CDR2 as YYNGEE. The CDR3 DNA sequence: TGTGCCAGCAGCCCCAACTCAGATACGCAGTATTTT. It is translated as CASSPNSDTQYF.

This clonotype was detected a few times. The chain is built from TRBV5-1 and TRBJ2-2, with 13 bases that match TRBD2. With V trimmed by 4 bases and J by 5 bases, 11 bases remained unmatched. This CDR3 is 18 amino acids long. CDR1 is SGHRS and CDR2 is YFSETQ in the germline V gene. CDR3 sequence: CASSPALAGGPGTGELFF. CDR3 bases: TGCGCCAGCAGCCCAGCACTAGCGGGGGGGCCGGGGACCGGGGAGCTGTTTTTT.

This clonotype was counted a few times. This chain uses TRBV6-4 with TRBJ2-1; perhaps TRBD1 as D (6 bases). V shed 3 bases and J shed 5 bases, with 11 bases lying between them. CDR1 MRHNA and CDR2 SNTAGT come from the germline V gene. There are 14 residues in the CDR3. The CDR3 sequence: CASSEDSLNNEQFF. In nucleotides, the CDR3 is TGTGCCAGCAGTGAGGACAGCCTAAACAATGAGCAGTTCTTC.

This clonotype was recorded many times. V gene TRBV29-1 combines with J gene TRBJ2-7, with D perhaps TRBD2 (6 bases). V dropped 4 bases and J dropped 1 base, with 8 bases sitting between them. Per germline, CDR1 SQVTM and CDR2 ANQGSEA. The CDR3 totals 12 residues. DNA for the CDR3: TGCAGCGTTGTGGCGGGGTCCTACGAGCAGTACTTC. Encoded protein: CSVVAGSYEQYF.

The rearrangement links TRBV6-5 to TRBJ2-7; D may match TRBD1 or TRBD2 (5 bases each). The ends were cut back, 0 bases at V and 3 bases at J, with 12 bases in the middle. Germline assignment: CDR1 MNHEY and CDR2 SVGAGI. The length of the CDR3 is 15 residues. The CDR3 loop is CASSYSRGRIYEQYF. DNA of the CDR3: TGTGCCAGCAGTTACTCGAGGGGACGGATCTACGAGCAGTACTTC.

This clonotype showed up many times. The genes are TRBV5-1 and TRBJ1-1; no reliable D call. The V and J ends lost 0 bases and 0 bases respectively, with 3 bases between them. Germline values: CDR1 SGHRS, CDR2 YFSETQ. The CDR3 consists of 13 residues. CDR3 in DNA: TGCGCCAGCAGCTTGGTAGTGAACACTGAAGCTTTCTTT. This gives the protein CASSLVVNTEAFF.

In this sample, this clonotype turned up a few times. The chain uses TRBV24-1 and TRBJ2-7; either TRBD1 or TRBD2 may supply D (5 bases each). The germline V gene encodes CDR1 KGHDR and CDR2 SFDVKD. V lost 4 bases and J lost 3, with 12 bases in between. This CDR3 spans 14 amino acids. The CDR3: CATSDAPGSYEQYF. The CDR3 region has the DNA TGTGCCACCAGTGACGCTCCAGGGAGCTACGAGCAGTACTTC.

In this sample, this clonotype turned up many times. The genes are TRBV27 and TRBJ1-1; 7 bases agree with TRBD1. V was pared by 2 bases and J by 4 bases, with 7 bases of the junction left unmatched. The CDR3 runs 15 residues. Germline assignment: CDR1 MNHEY and CDR2 SMNVEV (reference sequence). Here the CDR3 reads CASSLGQDPGTEAFF. The CDR3 DNA is TGTGCCAGCAGTTTAGGACAGGACCCTGGCACTGAAGCTTTCTTT.